The rows below give T cell receptor beta chains drawn from one sample of a study of blood T cell repertoires in COVID-19. The data were produced by immunoSEQ multiplex PCR, yet TCRdb's version contains in-frame clones alone and is incomplete. The sample yields roughly 430,000 clones, around 90% seen once. Sequenced: PBMCs or T cells enriched from blood (not recorded which). The receptors here all came from a woman aged 35 to 49 with acute COVID-19. Each CDR3 is given with its conserved first and last residue. The order of the fields is V gene, CDR3 length, clone size, CDR3 protein. Clone size, where shown, is once, few, many, or a class for clones that have expanded.

TRBV14 16 . CASSRDRGRGANVLTF
TRBV30 15 . CAWSRQGQGNSPLHF
TRBV7-2 16 . CASSKGPSGNTGELFF
TRBV19 15 . CASSIGQGVTYEQYF
TRBV12-5 13 . CASGFTGNNEQFF
TRBV4-1 14 . CASSHFQTNEKLFF
TRBV30 13 . CAWSYGLTGELFF
TRBV5-1 16 . CASSLPLGQGKTEAFF
TRBV21-1 14 . CASSPKLAVYGYTF
TRBV19 14 . CASSRQGWNTEAFF
TRBV3-1/TRBV3-2 12 few CASSQDSETQYF